This T cell receptor beta chain was found in a study of blood T cell repertoires in COVID-19. Study in general: Specimens from acute and convalescent COVID-19 originated in the United States, Italy and Spain.

With 1 base removed from V and 4 bases from J, the gap between germline ends came to 12 bases. CDR3 size: 15 residues. Per the germline V gene, CDR1 is SGHRS and CDR2 is YFSETQ. Clones were read by immunoSEQ multiplex PCR, and TCRdb kept only the in-frame ones, dropping some. The repertoire holds roughly 190,000 clones, with around 84% as singletons. This chain connects TRBV5-1 to TRBJ2-1; tentative D call: TRBD2 (6 bases). The specimen sequenced was peripheral blood. The clonotype originates from a human donor in a cohort sampled during active COVID-19. The CDR3 bases are TGCGCCAGCAGCTTGCCTTCTAGCGCTTACAATGAGCAGTTCTTC. Translation gives CASSLPSSAYNEQFF. Combining the CDR3 with reference TRBV5-1 and TRBJ2-1 gives the whole variable domain KAGVTQTPRYLIKTRGQQVTLSCSPISGHRSVSWYQQTPGQGLQFLFEYFSETQRNKGNFPGRFSGRQFSNSRSEMNVSTLELGDSALYLCASSLPSSAYNEQFFGPGTRLTVL.